This TCR beta chain was captured in a study of radiotherapy plus CTLA-4 blockade in lung cancer. Study as a whole: Disease control was seen in about 30% of patients, objective responses in 15% to 20%.

Regarding this clone: Antigen: not known.

The study's findings and limits: Subsequent to radiotherapy plus ipilimumab, tumor-derived TCR clones underwent expansion in blood. Early blood T cell clone dynamics, with interferon-beta, were reported to best predict response.

Those patients who had chemo-refractory metastatic non-small-cell lung cancer were given focal radiation along with CTLA-4 blockade through ipilimumab. TCRdb's table, derived via immunoSEQ multiplex PCR, lists solely in-frame clones and lacks some. The table has 35,000 to 45,000 clones, more than 70% seen once. This sequence was found in a human donor with non-small cell lung cancer who had stable disease on radiotherapy plus ipilimumab. The specimen comprised peripheral blood, sampled from a patient treated with radiotherapy plus ipilimumab.

Written as DNA, the CDR3 is TGCAGCGTTGCGGGACAGTCTGCATCCTACGAGCAGTACTTC. This sequence encodes CSVAGQSASYEQYF. The chain recombines TRBV29-1 with TRBJ2-7, with 7 bases fitting TRBD1. Trimming at V came to 4 bases and at J to 1 base, leaving 7 bases not matched to a gene. Germline V gene data show CDR1 as SQVTM and CDR2 as ANQGSEA. The CDR3 extends over 14 amino acids.